This TCR beta chain was captured by sequencing in a study of OX40 agonist ivuxolimab in advanced cancers. Notes on the study in general: Compared with CD4+, CD8+ T cells on average had more expanded clones.

The method was immunoSEQ multiplex PCR; TCRdb's version includes in-frame clones alone and lacks a portion of them. Seen here are around 74,000 clones, approximately 83% observed once, and the top ten hold approximately 5.5%. This clone came up once. Antigen specificity is unknown. From germline, CDR1 is WSHSY and CDR2 SAAADI. This CDR3 has 15 amino acids. Trimming cost V 5 bases and J 1 base; bases outside gene matches: 3. The sample here was CD4+ or CD8+ T cells sorted from blood, taken in a trial of the OX40 agonist ivuxolimab. The receptor comes from an adult with an advanced solid tumor such as melanoma, head and neck, liver or kidney cancer. The chain employs TRBV10-2 and TRBJ2-3; 10 bases agree with TRBD2. The CDR3 spells CASSSGGAGTDTQYF. CDR3 DNA sequence: TGCGCCAGCAGTAGCGGGGGGGCGGGCACAGATACGCAGTATTTT.